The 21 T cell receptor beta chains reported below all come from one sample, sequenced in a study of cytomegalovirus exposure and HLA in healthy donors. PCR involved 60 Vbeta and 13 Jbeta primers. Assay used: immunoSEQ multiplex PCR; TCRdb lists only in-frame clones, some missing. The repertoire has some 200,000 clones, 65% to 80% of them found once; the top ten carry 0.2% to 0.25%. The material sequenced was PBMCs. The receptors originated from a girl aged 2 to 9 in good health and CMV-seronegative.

CDR3 DNA sequence: TGTGCCAGCAGCTTGGACAGGGAGTATGAGCAGTTCTTC. Translation: CASSLDREYEQFF. This chain uses TRBV5-4 with TRBJ2-1, with D maybe TRBD1 (6 bases). The V gene's germline CDR1 is SGHNT and CDR2 YYREEE (reference sequence). V was shortened by 0 bases and J by 8 bases, with 9 bases between the two germline ends. The CDR3 is 13 residues long. Full variable domain (rest looked up from reference TRBV5-4 and TRBJ2-1): ETGVTQSPTHLIKTRGQQVTLRCSSQSGHNTVSWYQQALGQGPQFIFQYYREEENGRGNFPPRFSGLQFPNYSSELNVNALELDDSALYLCASSLDREYEQFFGPGTRLTVL.

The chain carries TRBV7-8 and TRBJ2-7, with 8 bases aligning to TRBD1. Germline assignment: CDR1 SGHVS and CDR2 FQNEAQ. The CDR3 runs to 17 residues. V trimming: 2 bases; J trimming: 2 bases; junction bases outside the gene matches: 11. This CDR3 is CASSLMRDRTPTYEQYF. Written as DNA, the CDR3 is TGTGCCAGCAGCTTAATGAGGGACAGGACACCAACCTACGAGCAGTACTTC.

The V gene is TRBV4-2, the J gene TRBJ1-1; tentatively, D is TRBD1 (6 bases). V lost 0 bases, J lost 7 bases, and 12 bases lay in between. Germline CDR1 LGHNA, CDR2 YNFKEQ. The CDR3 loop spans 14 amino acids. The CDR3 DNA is TGTGCCAGCAGCCAAGACATCAACAGGGTTGAAGCTTTCTTT. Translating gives CASSQDINRVEAFF.

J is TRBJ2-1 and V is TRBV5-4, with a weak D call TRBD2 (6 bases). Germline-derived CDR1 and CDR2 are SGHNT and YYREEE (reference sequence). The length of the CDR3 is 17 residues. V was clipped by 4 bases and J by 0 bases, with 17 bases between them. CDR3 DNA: TGTGCCAGCAGCCCGGCGGGGAGTAACCCCTCCTACAATGAGCAGTTCTTC. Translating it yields CASSPAGSNPSYNEQFF. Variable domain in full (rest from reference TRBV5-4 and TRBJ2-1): ETGVTQSPTHLIKTRGQQVTLRCSSQSGHNTVSWYQQALGQGPQFIFQYYREEENGRGNFPPRFSGLQFPNYSSELNVNALELDDSALYLCASSPAGSNPSYNEQFFGPGTRLTVL.

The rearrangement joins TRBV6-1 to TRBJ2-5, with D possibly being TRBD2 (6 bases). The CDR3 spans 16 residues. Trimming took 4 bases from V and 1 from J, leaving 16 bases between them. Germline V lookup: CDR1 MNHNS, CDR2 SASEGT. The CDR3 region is CASSARLGRTQETQYF. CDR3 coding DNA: TGTGCCAGCAGTGCACGACTTGGGAGGACCCAAGAGACCCAGTACTTC.

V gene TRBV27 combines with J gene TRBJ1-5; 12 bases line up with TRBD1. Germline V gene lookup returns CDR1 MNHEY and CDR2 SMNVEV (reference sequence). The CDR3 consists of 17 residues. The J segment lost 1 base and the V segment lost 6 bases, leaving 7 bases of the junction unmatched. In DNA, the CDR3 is TGTGCCAGCAGCCCGGGACAGGGGGCGCCCAGCAATCAGCCCCAGCATTTT. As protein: CASSPGQGAPSNQPQHF.

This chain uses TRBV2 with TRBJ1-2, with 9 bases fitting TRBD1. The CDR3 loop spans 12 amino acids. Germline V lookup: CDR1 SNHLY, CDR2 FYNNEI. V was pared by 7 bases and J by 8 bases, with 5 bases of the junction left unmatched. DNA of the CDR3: TGTGCCAGCAAATCTACAGGGGGCGGCTACACCTTC. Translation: CASKSTGGGYTF.

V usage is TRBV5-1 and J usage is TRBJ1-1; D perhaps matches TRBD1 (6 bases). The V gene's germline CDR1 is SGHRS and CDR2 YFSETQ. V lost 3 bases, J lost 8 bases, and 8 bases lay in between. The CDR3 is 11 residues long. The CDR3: CASSSRGEAFF. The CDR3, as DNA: TGCGCCAGCAGCTCAAGGGGGGAAGCTTTCTTT.

DNA for the CDR3: TGTTCCGAAGGCGGGAGCGGCTACGAGCAGTACTTC. This encodes CSEGGSGYEQYF. J is TRBJ2-7 and V is TRBV7-9; 7 bases fit TRBD2. The CDR3 has 12 residues. The V gene's germline CDR1 is SEHNR and CDR2 FQNEAQ (reference sequence).

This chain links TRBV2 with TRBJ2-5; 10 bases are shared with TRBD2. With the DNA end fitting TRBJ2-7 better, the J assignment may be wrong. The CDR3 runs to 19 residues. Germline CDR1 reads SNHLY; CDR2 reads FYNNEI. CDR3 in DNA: TGTGCCAGCAGTGGAGCCCGGGGCGGCCGACTAGCGGGTACCTACGAGCAGTACTTC. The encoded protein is CASSGARGGRLAGTYEQYF.

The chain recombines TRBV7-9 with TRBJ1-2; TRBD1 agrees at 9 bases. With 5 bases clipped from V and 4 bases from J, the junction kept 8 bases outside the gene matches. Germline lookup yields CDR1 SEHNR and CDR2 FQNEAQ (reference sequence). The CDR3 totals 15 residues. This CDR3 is CASSRQMDRGYGYTF. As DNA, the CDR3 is TGTGCCAGCAGCCGACAGATGGACAGGGGCTATGGCTACACCTTC.

The CDR3 sequence: CASGRYIRIQNTGELFF. The CDR3 DNA reads as TGTGCCAGCGGCAGATACATTCGAATACAGAACACCGGGGAGCTGTTTTTT. The chain carries TRBV5-6 and TRBJ2-2, with D unclear. Germline CDR1 SGHDT, CDR2 YYEEEE. Between the trimmed V and J ends, which lost 7 bases and 1 base, there was a span of 20 bases. The CDR3 loop spans 17 amino acids.

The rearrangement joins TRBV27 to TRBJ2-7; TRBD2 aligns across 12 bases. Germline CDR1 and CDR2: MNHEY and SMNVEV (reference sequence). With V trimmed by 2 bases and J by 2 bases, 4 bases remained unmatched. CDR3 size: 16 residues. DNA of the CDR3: TGTGCCAGCAGTTTAACGAGGACTAGCGGGACCTACGAGCAGTACTTC. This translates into CASSLTRTSGTYEQYF.

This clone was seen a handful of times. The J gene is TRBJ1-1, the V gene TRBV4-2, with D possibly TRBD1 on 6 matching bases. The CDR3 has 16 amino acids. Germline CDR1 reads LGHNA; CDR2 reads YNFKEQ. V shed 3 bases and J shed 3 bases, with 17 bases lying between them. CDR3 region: CASSQGQGSLDTEAFF. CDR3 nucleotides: TGTGCCAGCAGCCAGGGGCAGGGGTCTCTGGACACTGAAGCTTTCTTT.

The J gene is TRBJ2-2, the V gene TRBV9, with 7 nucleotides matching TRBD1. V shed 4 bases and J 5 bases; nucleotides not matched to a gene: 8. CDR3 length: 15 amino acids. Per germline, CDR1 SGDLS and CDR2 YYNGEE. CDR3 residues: CASSPRTGFTGELFF. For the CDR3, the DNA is TGTGCCAGCAGCCCCCGGACAGGCTTTACCGGGGAGCTGTTTTTT.

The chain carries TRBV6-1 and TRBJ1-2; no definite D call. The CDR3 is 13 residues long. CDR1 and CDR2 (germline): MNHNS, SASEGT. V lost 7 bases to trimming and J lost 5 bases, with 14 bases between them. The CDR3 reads CASTLNIRYGYTF. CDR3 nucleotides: TGTGCCAGCACTTTAAATATCAGATATGGCTACACCTTC.

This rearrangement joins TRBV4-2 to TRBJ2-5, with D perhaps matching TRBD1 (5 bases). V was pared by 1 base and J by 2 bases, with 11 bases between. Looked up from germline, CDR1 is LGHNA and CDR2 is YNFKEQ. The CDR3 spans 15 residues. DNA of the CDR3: TGTGCCAGCAGCCAAGTTGGGGCGGTACAAGAGACCCAGTACTTC. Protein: CASSQVGAVQETQYF.

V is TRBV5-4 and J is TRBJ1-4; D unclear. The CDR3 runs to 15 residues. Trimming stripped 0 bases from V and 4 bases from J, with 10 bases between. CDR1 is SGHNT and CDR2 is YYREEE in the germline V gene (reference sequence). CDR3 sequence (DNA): TGTGCCAGCAGCTTGGATTTGTACAGTAATGAAAAACTGTTTTTT. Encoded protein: CASSLDLYSNEKLFF.

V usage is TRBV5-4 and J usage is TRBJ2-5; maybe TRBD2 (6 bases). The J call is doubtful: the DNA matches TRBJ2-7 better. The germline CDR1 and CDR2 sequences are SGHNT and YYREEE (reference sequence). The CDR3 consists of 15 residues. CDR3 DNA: TGTGCCAGCAGCCCTGGGGCAGGAGGGACCTACGAGCAGTACTTC. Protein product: CASSPGAGGTYEQYF.

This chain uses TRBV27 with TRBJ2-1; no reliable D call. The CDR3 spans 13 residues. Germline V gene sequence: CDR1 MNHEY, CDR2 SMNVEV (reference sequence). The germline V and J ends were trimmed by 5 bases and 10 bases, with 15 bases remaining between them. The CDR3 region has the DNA TGTGCCAGCAGTCCAGAGTCCCGGGTAGAGCAGTTCTTC. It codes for CASSPESRVEQFF.

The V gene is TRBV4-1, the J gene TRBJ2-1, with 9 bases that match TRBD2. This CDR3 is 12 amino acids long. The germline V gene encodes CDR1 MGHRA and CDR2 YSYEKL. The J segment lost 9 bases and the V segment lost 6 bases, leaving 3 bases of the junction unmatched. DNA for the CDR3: TGCGCCAGCAGACCGACTAGCGGTGAGCAGTTCTTC. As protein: CASRPTSGEQFF.